This T cell receptor (beta chain) appears in the sequencing data of a study of identical twins. MiXCR, run by TCRdb on the 5' RACE reads, gives a single entry per CDR3 protein. The table records about 890,000 distinct CDR3 sequences, 9% to 15% of them present only once. There are 15 residues in the CDR3. V gave up 5 bases and J gave up 4 bases, with 14 bases separating them. Study conclusions and caveats: Twins' excess sharing was less marked for out-of-frame beta sequences.

This clonotype has at least ten counts. As yet, its antigen is unknown. The same data also went into a second study, on yellow fever vaccine responses in identical twins.

The TCR sequence derives from a woman under 30 in good health. V gene TRBV12-3 or TRBV12-4 combines with J gene TRBJ2-2, with D maybe TRBD2 (6 bases). The source material was PBMCs. Written as DNA, the CDR3 is TGTGCCAGCAGTCCCGGGACTTACTTCACCGGGGAGCTGTTTTTT. The encoded protein is CASSPGTYFTGELFF.